Here is one TCR beta chain with its context. The data derive from a study of cytomegalovirus exposure and HLA in healthy donors. PCR used 60 Vbeta primers and 13 Jbeta primers. Sequencing was performed with immunoSEQ multiplex PCR; in TCRdb, only in-frame clones are kept and a portion is missing. Here the sample spans 40,000 to 55,000 clones, less than 75% being singletons. The CDR3 length is 14 residues. Germline CDR1 and CDR2: MNHEY and SVGAGI. Trimming stripped 5 bases from V and 3 bases from J, with 11 bases between. The sequencing input was PBMCs. This chain uses TRBV6-5 with TRBJ1-5; D unclear. The sequence derives from a young man in good health and CMV-seronegative. CDR3 sequence reads: CASSTGVDNQPQHF. The CDR3 nucleotides are TGTGCCAGCAGTACCGGGGTCGACAATCAGCCCCAGCATTTT.